This T cell receptor beta chain came from a study of CD8 T cells in ankylosing spondylitis. Whole-study results and caveats: Significantly higher representation of disease-linked clones was reported for matched ankylosing spondylitis synovial fluid. Certain motif variants had earlier been reported in reactive arthritis synovial fluid and blood.

This clonotype was seen at least ten times. Its antigen remains unidentified. Trimming shortened V by 3 bases and J by 2 bases, and 9 bases separated the two germline ends. The V gene's germline CDR1 is MNHEY and CDR2 SMNVEV (reference sequence). The length of the CDR3 is 14 residues. It was by quantitative 5'-RACE with molecular barcodes that TCR beta libraries were made. TCRdb independently ran MiXCR on the 5' RACE reads; one entry per CDR3 protein. The data hold 300,000 to 350,000 distinct CDR3 sequences, with around a tenth observed a single time. V gene TRBV27 combines with J gene TRBJ2-3; D ambiguous. The sequence derives from a female donor with ankylosing spondylitis or in good health (not recorded which). The specimen sequenced was blood, either unsorted or a sorted T cell fraction (not recorded which). The CDR3 protein is CASSFLSATDTQYF. The CDR3 DNA reads as TGTGCCAGCAGTTTTCTCTCCGCCACAGATACGCAGTATTTT.